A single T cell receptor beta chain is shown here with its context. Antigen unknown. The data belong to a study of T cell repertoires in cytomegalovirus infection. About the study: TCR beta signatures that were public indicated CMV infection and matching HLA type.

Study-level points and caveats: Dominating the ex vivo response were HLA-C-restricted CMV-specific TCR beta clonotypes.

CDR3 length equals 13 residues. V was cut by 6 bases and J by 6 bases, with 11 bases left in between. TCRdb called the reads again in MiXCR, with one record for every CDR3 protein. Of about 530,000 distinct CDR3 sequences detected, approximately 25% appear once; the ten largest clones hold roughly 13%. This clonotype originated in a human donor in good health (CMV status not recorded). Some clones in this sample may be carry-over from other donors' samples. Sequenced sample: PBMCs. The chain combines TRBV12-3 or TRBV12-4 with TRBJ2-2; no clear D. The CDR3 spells CASSSTWPGELFF. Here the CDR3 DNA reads TGTGCCAGCAGCTCAACCTGGCCCGGGGAGCTGTTTTTT.